These 5 T cell receptor beta chains were all obtained from the same sample, sequenced in a study of Ad26.COV2.S vaccination and SARS-CoV-2 variants. Generated by immunoSEQ multiplex PCR, the TCRdb table keeps only in-frame clones and is missing some. The repertoire holds about 350,000 clones, with under 95% as singletons. The sequences come from peripheral blood, collected after recovery from COVID-19. The source is a human donor who had recovered from COVID-19.

V usage is TRBV18 and J usage is TRBJ1-3; 7 nucleotides align to TRBD1. The CDR3 consists of 14 residues. J was trimmed by 2 bases and V by 3 bases; bases with no gene match: 1. The germline V gene encodes CDR1 KGHSH and CDR2 LQKENI. The CDR3 is CASSPGQPGNTIYF. CDR3 coding DNA: TGTGCCAGCTCACCGGGACAGCCTGGAAACACCATATATTTT.

CDR3 nucleotides: TGTGCCAGCAGTTCCGGGACAGGTAGCACAGATACGCAGTATTTT. Its translation: CASSSGTGSTDTQYF. V gene TRBV28 combines with J gene TRBJ2-3, with 8 bases identical to TRBD1. The trim removed 4 bases at V and 0 bases at J, leaving 3 bases unmatched. The CDR3 is made up of 15 amino acids. Germline CDR1 and CDR2: MDHEN and SYDVKM.

The rearrangement joins TRBV9 to TRBJ2-1, with a weak D call TRBD2 (6 bases). The CDR3 loop spans 15 amino acids. From germline, CDR1 is SGDLS and CDR2 YYNGEE. The ends were cut back, 1 base at V and 9 bases at J, with 17 bases in the middle. The CDR3 here is CASSVTGGAGGEQFF. CDR3 DNA sequence: TGTGCCAGCAGCGTAACGGGCGGGGCCGGGGGTGAGCAGTTCTTC.

V is TRBV3-1 (or the pseudogene TRBV3-2) and J is TRBJ1-2; D is possibly TRBD1 (6 bases). Germline V gene sequence: CDR1 LGHDT, CDR2 YNNKEL (reference sequence). Trimming shortened V by 5 bases and J by 5 bases, and 12 bases separated the two germline ends. This CDR3 spans 13 amino acids. This chain's CDR3 is CASSIGQTYGYTF. The DNA for the CDR3 is TGTGCCAGCAGCATTGGACAGACTTATGGCTACACCTTC.

This clone appeared a single time. The V gene is TRBV3-1 (or the pseudogene TRBV3-2), the J gene TRBJ1-5; tentative D call: TRBD1 (5 bases). The germline gives CDR1 LGHDT, CDR2 YNNKEL (reference sequence). Trimming took off 1 base at V and 5 bases at J, with 12 bases between the two ends. The CDR3 contains 15 residues. CDR3 nucleotide sequence: TGTGCCAGCAGCCAAGGTCTGGGGGTCTATCAGCCCCAGCATTTT. Amino acid sequence: CASSQGLGVYQPQHF.